Below, one TCR beta chain is given with its context. Its target is not known. Documented time point: pretreatment peripheral blood. This specimen belongs to a study of PD-L1 blockade in urothelial cancer. Overall study: About nine tenths of the roughly 30 patients were men whose urothelial cancer was bladder-origin. Each patient had 0 to 3 earlier chemotherapy regimens. Median blood clonality was about 0.086, with about 80,000 unique TCRs.

Clones were read by immunoSEQ multiplex PCR, and TCRdb kept only the in-frame ones, dropping some. The sample includes 70,000 to 95,000 clones, 84% of them seen just once. Study observations and caveats: Pretreatment TCR clonality in blood, when below the median, was predictive of better survival.

The CDR3 contains 16 residues. Germline V gene sequence: CDR1 KGHSH, CDR2 LQKENI. J lost 3 bases, V lost 3 bases, and 6 bases had no gene match. The chain carries TRBV18 and TRBJ2-4; 9 nucleotides line up with TRBD1. Specimen: PBMCs, collected around atezolizumab (anti-PD-L1) treatment. This TCR was sampled from a man in his 60s with urothelial cancer. The CDR3 protein is CASSPGQGMGKNIQYF. The CDR3 DNA sequence: TGTGCCAGCTCACCGGGACAGGGAATGGGCAAAAACATTCAGTACTTC.